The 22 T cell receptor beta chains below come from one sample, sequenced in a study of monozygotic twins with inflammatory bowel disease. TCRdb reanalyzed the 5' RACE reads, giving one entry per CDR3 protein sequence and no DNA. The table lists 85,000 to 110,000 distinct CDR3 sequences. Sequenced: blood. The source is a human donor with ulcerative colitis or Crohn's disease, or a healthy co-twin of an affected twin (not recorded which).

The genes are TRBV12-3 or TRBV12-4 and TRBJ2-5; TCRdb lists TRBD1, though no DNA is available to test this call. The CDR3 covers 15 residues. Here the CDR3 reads CASSLKGAWVETQYF.

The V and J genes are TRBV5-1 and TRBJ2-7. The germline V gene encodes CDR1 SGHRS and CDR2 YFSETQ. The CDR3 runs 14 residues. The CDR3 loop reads CASSLKGTSYEQYF.

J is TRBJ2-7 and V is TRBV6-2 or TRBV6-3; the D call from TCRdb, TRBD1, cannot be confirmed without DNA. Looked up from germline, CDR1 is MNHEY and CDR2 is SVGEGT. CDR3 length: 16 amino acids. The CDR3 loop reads CASSYSSGTGGYEQYF.

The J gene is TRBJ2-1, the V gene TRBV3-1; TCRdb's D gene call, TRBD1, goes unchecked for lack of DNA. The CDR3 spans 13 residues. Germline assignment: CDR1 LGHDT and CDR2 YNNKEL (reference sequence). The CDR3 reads CASTGQGDNEQFF.

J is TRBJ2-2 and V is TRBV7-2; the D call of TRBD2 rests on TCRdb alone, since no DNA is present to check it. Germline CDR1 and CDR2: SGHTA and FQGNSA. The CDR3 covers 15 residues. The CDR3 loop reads CASSQRLALHGELFF.

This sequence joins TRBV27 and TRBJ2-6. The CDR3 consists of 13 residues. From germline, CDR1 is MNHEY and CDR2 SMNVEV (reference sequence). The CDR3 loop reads CASSRPGANVLTF.

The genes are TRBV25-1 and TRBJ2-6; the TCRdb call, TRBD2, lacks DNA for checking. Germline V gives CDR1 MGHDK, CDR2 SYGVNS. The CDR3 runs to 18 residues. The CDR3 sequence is CAGSEGPGLNSGANVLTF.

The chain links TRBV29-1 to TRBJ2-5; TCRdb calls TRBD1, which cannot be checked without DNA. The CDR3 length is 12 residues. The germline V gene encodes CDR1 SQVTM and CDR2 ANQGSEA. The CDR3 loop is CSAIGTAETQYF.

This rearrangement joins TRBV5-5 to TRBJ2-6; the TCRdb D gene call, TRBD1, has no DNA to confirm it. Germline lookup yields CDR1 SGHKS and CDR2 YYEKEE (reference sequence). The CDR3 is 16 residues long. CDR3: CASSPGTGSGANVLTF.

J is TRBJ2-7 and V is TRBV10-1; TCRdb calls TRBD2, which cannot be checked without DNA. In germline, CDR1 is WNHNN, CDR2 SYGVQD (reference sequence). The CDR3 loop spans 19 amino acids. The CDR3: CASSEVPGTSGLKRYEQYF.

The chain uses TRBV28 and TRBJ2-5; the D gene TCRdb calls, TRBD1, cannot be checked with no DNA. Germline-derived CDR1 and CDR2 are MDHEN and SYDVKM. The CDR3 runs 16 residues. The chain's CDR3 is CASTVGAVGVGETQYF.

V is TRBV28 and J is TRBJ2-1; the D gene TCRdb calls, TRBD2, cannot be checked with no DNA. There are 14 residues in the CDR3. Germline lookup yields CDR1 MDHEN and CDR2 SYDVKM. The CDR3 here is CASSVAGNDNEQFF.

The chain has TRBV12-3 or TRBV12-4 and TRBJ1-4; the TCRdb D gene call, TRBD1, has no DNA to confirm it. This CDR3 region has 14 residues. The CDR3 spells CASSQKRRQGKLFF.

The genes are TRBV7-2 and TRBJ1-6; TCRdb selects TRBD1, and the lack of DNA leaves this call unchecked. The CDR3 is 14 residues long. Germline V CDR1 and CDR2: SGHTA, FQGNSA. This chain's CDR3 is CASSLGDRRSPLHF.

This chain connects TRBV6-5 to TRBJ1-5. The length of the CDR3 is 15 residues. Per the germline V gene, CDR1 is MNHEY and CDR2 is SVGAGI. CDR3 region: CASSYSDTKEQPQHF.

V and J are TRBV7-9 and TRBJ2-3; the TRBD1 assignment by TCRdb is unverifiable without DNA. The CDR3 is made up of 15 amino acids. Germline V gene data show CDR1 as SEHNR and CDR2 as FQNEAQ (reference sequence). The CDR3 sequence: CASSPGLGRLNTQYF. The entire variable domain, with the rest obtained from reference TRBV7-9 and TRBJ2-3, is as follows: DTGVSQNPRHKITKRGQNVTFRCDPISEHNRLYWYRQTLGQGPEFLTYFQNEAQLEKSRLLSDRFSAERPKGSFSTLEIQRTEQGDSAMYLCASSPGLGRLNTQYFGPGTRLTVL.

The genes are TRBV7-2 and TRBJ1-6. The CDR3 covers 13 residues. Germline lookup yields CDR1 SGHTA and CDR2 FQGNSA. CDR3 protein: CASSITTPSPLHF.

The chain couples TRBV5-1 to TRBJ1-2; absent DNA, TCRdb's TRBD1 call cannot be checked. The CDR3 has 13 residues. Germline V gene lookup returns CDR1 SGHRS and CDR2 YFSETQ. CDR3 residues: CASSLSGDYGYTF. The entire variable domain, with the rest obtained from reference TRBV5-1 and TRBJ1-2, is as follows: KAGVTQTPRYLIKTRGQQVTLSCSPISGHRSVSWYQQTPGQGLQFLFEYFSETQRNKGNFPGRFSGRQFSNSRSEMNVSTLELGDSALYLCASSLSGDYGYTFGSGTRLTVV.

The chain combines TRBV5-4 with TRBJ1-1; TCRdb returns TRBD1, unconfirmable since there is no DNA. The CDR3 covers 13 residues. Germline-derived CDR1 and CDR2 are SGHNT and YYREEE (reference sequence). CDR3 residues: CASSLTGAGEAFF.

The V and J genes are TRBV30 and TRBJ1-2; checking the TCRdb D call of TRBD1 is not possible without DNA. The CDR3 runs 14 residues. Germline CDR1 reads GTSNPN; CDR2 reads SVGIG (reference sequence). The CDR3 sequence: CAWSENRGVYGYTF.

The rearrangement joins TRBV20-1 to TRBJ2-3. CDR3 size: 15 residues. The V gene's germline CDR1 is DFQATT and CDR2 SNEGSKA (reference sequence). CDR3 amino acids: CSAQPSLARTDTQYF.

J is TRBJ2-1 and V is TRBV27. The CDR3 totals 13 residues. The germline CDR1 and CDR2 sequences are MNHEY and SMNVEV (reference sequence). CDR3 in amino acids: CASSLYPYNEQFF.